These 31 T cell receptor beta chains share one sample of origin, sequenced in a study of blood T cell repertoires in COVID-19. Clones were sequenced by immunoSEQ multiplex PCR, and TCRdb holds only the in-frame ones, with some missing. The data contain fewer than 700,000 clones, 85% to 90% of them seen just once; the ten biggest clones take up less than 9%. Sequenced sample: peripheral blood. The receptors here all came from a woman aged 50 to 65 with COVID-19, enrolled during active disease.

The chain links TRBV5-1 to TRBJ1-1; D remains unclear. Germline CDR1 reads SGHRS; CDR2 reads YFSETQ. V lost 4 bases to trimming and J lost 8 bases, with 15 bases between them. The CDR3 runs 13 residues. CDR3 DNA: TGCGCCAGCAGCCCAGAGGCGCCGAGAGAAGCTTTCTTT. Translated, it gives CASSPEAPREAFF.

This clone was recorded a few times. V is TRBV15 and J is TRBJ2-7; D is possibly TRBD2 (6 bases). The CDR3 is made up of 15 amino acids. Germline V CDR1 and CDR2: LNHNV, YYDKDF (reference sequence). Trimming shortened V by 1 base and J by 5 bases, and 15 bases separated the two germline ends. CDR3 protein: CATSRAGQGGNEQYF. The CDR3 DNA is TGTGCCACCAGCAGAGCCGGGCAGGGAGGCAACGAGCAGTACTTC.

The chain joins TRBV4-2 to TRBJ1-5, with D tentatively TRBD1 (5 bases). This CDR3 is 15 amino acids long. V was clipped by 1 base and J by 1 base, with 8 bases between them. CDR1 and CDR2 from the germline V gene are LGHNA and YNFKEQ. CDR3 DNA: TGTGCCAGCAGCCAAGGGCAGGGAAGCAATCAGCCCCAGCATTTT. The encoded protein is CASSQGQGSNQPQHF.

The chain employs TRBV2 and TRBJ1-4, with D perhaps TRBD1 (6 bases). This CDR3 is 12 amino acids long. V was shortened by 8 bases and J by 7 bases, with 11 bases between the two germline ends. The germline CDR1 and CDR2 sequences are SNHLY and FYNNEI. CDR3 sequence (DNA): TGTGCCAGCGCCACAGGGAGTGAAAAACTGTTTTTT. Translated, it gives CASATGSEKLFF.

V gene TRBV28 combines with J gene TRBJ1-6; 11 positions match TRBD1. Germline trimming cut 3 bases from V and 0 bases from J; bases unmatched to any gene: 4. Looked up from germline, CDR1 is MDHEN and CDR2 is SYDVKM. The length of the CDR3 is 18 residues. CDR3 DNA sequence: TGTGCCAGCAGTTTTGGGGACAGGGGGAGCTCCTATAATTCACCCCTCCACTTT. It translates to CASSFGDRGSSYNSPLHF.

V and J are TRBV7-2 and TRBJ2-3; a weak D match, TRBD2 (6 bases). The germline V gene encodes CDR1 SGHTA and CDR2 FQGNSA. The ends were cut back, 5 bases at V and 0 bases at J, with 12 bases in the middle. The CDR3 is 15 residues long. This chain's CDR3 is CASSKPGLSTDTQYF. As DNA, the CDR3 is TGTGCCAGCAGCAAACCGGGACTTAGCACAGATACGCAGTATTTT.

The chain is built from TRBV21-1 and TRBJ1-2; the table's D gene call, TRBD1, was not cross checked with the DNA. TRBV21-1 constitutes a pseudogene. The length of the CDR3 is 15 residues. DNA for the CDR3: TGTGCCAGCAGCAAACGGGACAGGGTAAACTATGGCTACACCTTC. It encodes CASSKRDRVNYGYTF.

The gene calls are TRBV25-1 and TRBJ1-4, with D maybe TRBD1 (5 bases). The CDR3 contains 17 residues. CDR1 and CDR2 from the germline V gene are MGHDK and SYGVNS. The V gene lost 3 bases and the J gene lost 11 bases, with 25 bases spanning the gap. CDR3 sequence reads: CASSEGGARRLSGKLFF. The CDR3 nucleotides are TGTGCCAGCAGTGAGGGCGGGGCCCGCCGGTTGAGTGGGAAACTGTTTTTT.

The chain joins TRBV9 to TRBJ1-4, with TRBD1 matching 7 bases. CDR1 is SGDLS, CDR2 YYNGEE, per germline. The CDR3 extends over 15 amino acids. Unmatched junction bases numbered 3, after V lost 2 bases and J lost 2 bases. CDR3 in amino acids: CASSVRGTTNEKLFF. DNA of the CDR3: TGTGCCAGCAGCGTCAGGGGGACGACTAATGAAAAACTGTTTTTT.

The chain joins TRBV5-1 to TRBJ2-7; the D gene is possibly TRBD1 (6 bases). The length of the CDR3 is 15 residues. V was cut by 4 bases and J by 5 bases, with 19 bases left in between. Germline V gene data show CDR1 as SGHRS and CDR2 as YFSETQ. The CDR3 region has the DNA TGCGCCAGCAGCGGGTGGTCAGGGGTTGGAAACGAGCAGTACTTC. Translating gives CASSGWSGVGNEQYF.

The rearrangement uses TRBV12-3 or TRBV12-4 and TRBJ1-5, with a weak D call TRBD1 (6 bases). The length of the CDR3 is 13 residues. The V gene lost 5 bases and the J gene lost 5 bases, with 10 bases spanning the gap. The CDR3 region is CASSDQGYQPQHF. The CDR3 bases are TGTGCCAGCAGTGACCAGGGGTATCAGCCCCAGCATTTT.

This clone was seen only once. The chain is built from TRBV7-2 and TRBJ1-5, with 11 bases identical to TRBD1. V lost 1 base to trimming and J lost 7 bases; unmatched junction nucleotides: 6. The CDR3 consists of 16 residues. The V gene's germline CDR1 is SGHTA and CDR2 FQGNSA. The CDR3 spells CASSLVWTGGGQPQHF. For the CDR3, the DNA is TGTGCCAGCAGCTTAGTGTGGACAGGGGGCGGACAGCCCCAGCATTTT.

This clone came up a few times. This chain connects TRBV30 to TRBJ2-7; 7 bases are shared with TRBD1. CDR1 GTSNPN and CDR2 SVGIG come from the germline V gene (reference sequence). The CDR3 contains 14 residues. With V trimmed by 2 bases and J by 2 bases, 6 bases remained unmatched. Here the CDR3 DNA reads TGTGCCTGGAGTCCCGGGACAGCAACCTACGAGCAGTACTTC. Encoded protein: CAWSPGTATYEQYF. Drawing the rest from reference TRBV30 and TRBJ2-7, the complete variable domain is SQTIHQWPATLVQPVGSPLSLECTVEGTSNPNLYWYRQAAGRGLQLLFYSVGIGQISSEVPQNLSASRPQDRQFILSSKKLLLSDSGFYLCAWSPGTATYEQYFGPGTRLTVT.

CDR3 region: CASKKRPGTNQPQHF. Here the CDR3 DNA reads TGTGCCAGCAAAAAACGCCCGGGGACAAATCAGCCCCAGCATTTT. The J gene is TRBJ1-5, the V gene TRBV2, with D tentatively TRBD1 (6 bases). The V and J ends lost 7 bases and 4 bases respectively, with 17 bases between them. This CDR3 is 15 amino acids long. CDR1 and CDR2 (germline): SNHLY, FYNNEI.

The rearrangement joins TRBV2 to TRBJ1-4; D uncertain. The germline CDR1 and CDR2 sequences are SNHLY and FYNNEI. The CDR3 is made up of 15 amino acids. Trimming shortened V by 8 bases and J by 1 base, and 14 bases separated the two germline ends. The DNA for the CDR3 is TGTGCCAGCCTTCCTTGGGCAGTAACTAATGAAAAACTGTTTTTT. It is translated as CASLPWAVTNEKLFF.

As DNA, the CDR3 is TGTGCCAGTAGTATCCGGGACAGCGACAATGAGCAGTTCTTC. This sequence encodes CASSIRDSDNEQFF. The chain combines TRBV19 with TRBJ2-1; 7 bases line up with TRBD1. V gave up 3 bases and J gave up 5 bases; unmatched junction bases: 4. The germline V gene has CDR1 LNHDA and CDR2 SQIVND (reference sequence). CDR3 length: 14 residues.

The chain joins TRBV3-1 (or the pseudogene TRBV3-2) to TRBJ1-2, with TRBD1 matching 8 bases. This CDR3 has 15 amino acids. Germline values: CDR1 LGHDT, CDR2 YNNKEL (reference sequence). The V and J ends lost 0 bases and 8 bases, in that order; junction bases with no gene match: 8. The CDR3 DNA sequence: TGTGCCAGCAGCCAAGAAGCGGACAGGGTAACCGGCTACACCTTC. Protein sequence: CASSQEADRVTGYTF.

This chain connects TRBV4-1 to TRBJ1-1, with TRBD1 as a possible D gene (5 bases). CDR1 MGHRA and CDR2 YSYEKL come from the germline V gene. Trimming removed 1 base from V and 6 bases from J, with 9 bases in between. CDR3 length: 13 residues. CDR3 sequence: CASSQASGAEAFF. CDR3 bases: TGCGCCAGCAGCCAAGCGTCGGGGGCTGAAGCTTTCTTT.

V is TRBV10-2 and J is TRBJ2-1, with 9 nucleotides matching TRBD2. The CDR3 is 14 amino acids. In germline, CDR1 is WSHSY, CDR2 SAAADI. Unmatched junction bases numbered 10, after V lost 7 bases and J lost 9 bases. For the CDR3, the DNA is TGCGCCAGCAAGATAGCGGGGGCAAGAGCTGAGCAGTTCTTC. Translated, it gives CASKIAGARAEQFF.

About this clone itself: The sample contains more than one DNA sequence encoding this CDR3. This chain uses TRBV19 with TRBJ1-6; no firm D call. Trimming removed 2 bases at V and 9 bases at J, with 5 bases between. The germline V gene has CDR1 LNHDA and CDR2 SQIVND (reference sequence). The CDR3 is 12 residues long. Here the CDR3 reads CASSITGSPLHF. The CDR3 region has the DNA TGTGCCAGTAGTATAACGGGTTCACCCCTCCACTTT. Variable domain in full (rest from reference TRBV19 and TRBJ1-6): DGGITQSPKYLFRKEGQNVTLSCEQNLNHDAMYWYRQDPGQGLRLIYYSQIVNDFQKGDIAEGYSVSREKKESFPLTVTSAQKNPTAFYLCASSITGSPLHFGNGTRLTVT.

This clone was seen a few times. The chain links TRBV30 to TRBJ2-2; TRBD1 is a possible D gene (6 bases). The CDR3 covers 14 residues. Per germline, CDR1 GTSNPN and CDR2 SVGIG (reference sequence). V lost 7 bases and J 0 bases, leaving 12 bases between the germline ends. The CDR3: CAFTRTANTGELFF. As DNA, the CDR3 is TGTGCCTTCACTCGGACAGCGAACACCGGGGAGCTGTTTTTT.

V gene TRBV19 combines with J gene TRBJ1-5; D might be TRBD1 (5 bases). V was pared by 1 base and J by 2 bases, with 9 bases between. CDR3 length: 15 residues. The germline CDR1 and CDR2 sequences are LNHDA and SQIVND (reference sequence). CDR3 protein: CASSIAGQGNQPQHF. The CDR3, as DNA: TGTGCCAGTAGTATAGCAGGGCAGGGCAATCAGCCCCAGCATTTT.

The chain is built from TRBV28 and TRBJ1-2, with D perhaps TRBD1 (6 bases). In germline, CDR1 is MDHEN, CDR2 SYDVKM. V lost 1 base and J 8 bases, leaving 14 bases between the germline ends. The CDR3 covers 14 residues. The CDR3 sequence: CASSLFDVQGGYTF. Written as DNA, the CDR3 is TGTGCCAGCAGTTTATTCGACGTGCAGGGGGGCTACACCTTC.

A note on this clone: In the same sample, other DNA sequences code for this CDR3. The rearrangement links TRBV5-1 to TRBJ1-2; 7 nucleotides align to TRBD1. Germline V gene sequence: CDR1 SGHRS, CDR2 YFSETQ. V was clipped by 4 bases and J by 2 bases; unmatched bases: 5. The CDR3 has 14 residues. CDR3 amino acids: CASSPGTDNYGYTF. CDR3 sequence (DNA): TGCGCCAGCAGCCCAGGGACAGACAACTATGGCTACACCTTC.

This chain connects TRBV11-2 to TRBJ2-7; 7 nucleotides align to TRBD2. Germline CDR1 SGHAT, CDR2 FQNNGV. The V gene end was trimmed by 5 bases and the J gene end by 5 bases; junction bases not matched to a gene: 3. There are 12 residues in the CDR3. CDR3 DNA sequence: TGTGCCAGCAGCCGGGAGGAAAACGAGCAGTACTTC. Its protein product is CASSREENEQYF.

The chain is built from TRBV20-1 and TRBJ1-1; TRBD1 might be the D (5 bases). The CDR3 loop spans 11 amino acids. With 6 bases removed from V and 7 bases from J, the gap between germline ends came to 12 bases. CDR1 and CDR2 (germline): DFQATT, SNEGSKA (reference sequence). CDR3 sequence (DNA): TGCAGTGCCCGTAGGGGTGGTGAAGCTTTCTTT. It is translated as CSARRGGEAFF.

The CDR3 loop reads CASSPGTVTTNEKLFF. Written as DNA, the CDR3 is TGTGCCAGTAGTCCGGGGACAGTGACGACTAATGAAAAACTGTTTTTT. The chain joins TRBV19 to TRBJ1-4; 7 bases align to TRBD1. The CDR3 sequence is 16 residues long. After removal of 5 bases from V and 2 bases from J, the junction contained 8 bases not matched to a gene. Germline V gene sequence: CDR1 LNHDA, CDR2 SQIVND (reference sequence).

The chain recombines TRBV4-1 with TRBJ2-7; 8 bases agree with TRBD1. Germline CDR1 MGHRA, CDR2 YSYEKL. Trimming took 1 base from V and 6 from J; bases not matched to a gene: 8. The CDR3 covers 15 residues. The CDR3 reads CASSQVSRGLGEQYF. CDR3 DNA: TGCGCCAGCAGCCAAGTCTCCAGGGGGCTCGGCGAGCAGTACTTC.

The V gene is TRBV27, the J gene TRBJ1-2; tentative D call: TRBD1 (5 bases). In germline, CDR1 is MNHEY, CDR2 SMNVEV (reference sequence). The CDR3 sequence is 14 residues long. Trimming removed 6 bases at V and 8 bases at J, with 19 bases between. Here the CDR3 DNA reads TGTGCCAGCAGGACTATGGCGGGGCCAGGGGGCTACACCTTC. Protein sequence: CASRTMAGPGGYTF.

The chain uses TRBV4-1 and TRBJ2-7; perhaps TRBD1 as D (6 bases). The CDR3 spans 13 residues. V shed 1 base and J shed 6 bases, with 10 bases lying between them. CDR1 is MGHRA, CDR2 YSYEKL, per germline. The CDR3 is CASSQAGVAEQYF. In DNA form, the CDR3 reads TGCGCCAGCAGCCAAGCAGGGGTGGCCGAGCAGTACTTC.

The rearrangement links TRBV27 to TRBJ1-6; TRBD1 matches at 7 bases. Germline-derived CDR1 and CDR2 are MNHEY and SMNVEV (reference sequence). The CDR3 totals 15 residues. V was pared by 5 bases and J by 7 bases, with 8 bases of the junction left unmatched. This CDR3 reads CASSAPGQRNSPLHF. The CDR3 bases are TGTGCCAGCAGTGCACCGGGACAGAGGAATTCACCCCTCCACTTT.